One sample yielded the 9 T cell receptor beta chains listed below, sequenced in a study of cytomegalovirus exposure and HLA in healthy donors. The PCR ran on 60 Vbeta and 13 Jbeta primers. Data came from immunoSEQ multiplex PCR; TCRdb stores just in-frame clones and leaves some out. The table lists about 100,000 clones, roughly 80% of them singletons. The sequenced sample was PBMCs. The receptor source for this set is a woman between 55 and 75 years old in good health and CMV-seronegative.

CDR3 amino acids: CASSTTGGGGEQYF. In DNA form, the CDR3 reads TGTGCCAGCAGCACCACAGGGGGGGGAGGAGAGCAGTACTTC. The J gene is TRBJ2-7, the V gene TRBV28; maybe TRBD1 (8 bases). V lost 6 bases to trimming and J lost 7 bases, with 19 bases between them. The CDR3 has 14 residues. Germline V lookup: CDR1 MDHEN, CDR2 SYDVKM.

This clone has a single count. The CDR3, as DNA: TGTGCCACCAGCTCTCTACTGACCAACGTCCTGACTTTC. Translated: CATSSLLTNVLTF. This rearrangement joins TRBV15 to TRBJ2-6, with no clear D. Per germline, CDR1 LNHNV and CDR2 YYDKDF (reference sequence). The CDR3 runs 13 residues. Trimming took 5 bases from V and 8 from J, leaving 10 bases between them.

The chain links TRBV5-4 to TRBJ2-5; D might be TRBD2 (6 bases). The CDR3 length is 13 residues. Germline V CDR1 and CDR2: SGHNT, YYREEE (reference sequence). Trimming cost V 4 bases and J 4 bases, with 11 bases left between them. The CDR3 DNA follows: TGTGCCAGCAGCCGCGGGGCGGGAGAGACCCAGTACTTC. Translation gives CASSRGAGETQYF.

The chain is built from TRBV6-1 and TRBJ1-4; possible D gene TRBD1, 5 bases. Germline V gene sequence: CDR1 MNHNS, CDR2 SASEGT. The CDR3 sequence is 14 residues long. V was trimmed by 6 bases and J by 4 bases, leaving 12 bases between them. CDR3 DNA sequence: TGTGCCAGCAGAGCCGGGACTAATAATGAAAAACTGTTTTTT. Its protein is CASRAGTNNEKLFF.

The chain carries TRBV6-5 and TRBJ1-6; D remains ambiguous. The CDR3 is made up of 15 amino acids. CDR1 and CDR2 (germline): MNHEY, SVGAGI. Trimming removed 7 bases at V and 4 bases at J, with 14 bases between. CDR3 residues: CASTGGLVYNSPLHF. In DNA form, the CDR3 reads TGTGCCAGCACCGGCGGGCTGGTGTATAATTCACCCCTCCACTTT.

The chain is built from TRBV10-3 and TRBJ2-3; 8 nucleotides line up with TRBD2. Germline V gene sequence: CDR1 ENHRY, CDR2 SYGVKD. This CDR3 region has 17 residues. V was clipped by 2 bases and J by 3 bases; unmatched bases: 10. For the CDR3, the DNA is TGTGCCATCAGTGAGGGTGCGGGAGGTGCGAGGACAGATACGCAGTATTTT. It specifies CAISEGAGGARTDTQYF.

The gene calls are TRBV29-1 and TRBJ2-7; possible D gene TRBD1, 6 bases. CDR3 length: 14 residues. The V end was cut by 7 bases, the J end by 4 bases, with 20 bases between. The germline V gene has CDR1 SQVTM and CDR2 ANQGSEA. CDR3 amino acids: CSASMGGQTYEQYF. The CDR3 coding sequence is TGCAGCGCATCCATGGGCGGACAGACATACGAGCAGTACTTC.

The chain links TRBV4-3 to TRBJ1-2; no definite D call. There are 16 residues in the CDR3. With 1 base removed from V and 4 bases from J, the gap between germline ends came to 16 bases. Germline V lookup: CDR1 LGHNA, CDR2 YSLEER. CDR3 nucleotide sequence: TGCGCCAGCAGCCAAGTCCTAAATGACTCCCCCTATGGCTACACCTTC. It encodes CASSQVLNDSPYGYTF.

About this clone: The junction does not match germline at one end; this may be a read error. The CDR3 DNA reads as TGTGCCAGGAGCTCTGGGGCCAACGTCCTGACTTTC. It yields the protein CARSSGANVLTF. The chain employs TRBV7-2 and TRBJ2-6; D is undetermined. CDR1 and CDR2 (germline): SGHTA, FQGNSA. This CDR3 has 12 residues.